This is a list of T cell receptor beta chains from one sample in a study of cytomegalovirus exposure and HLA in healthy donors. TCRdb's table, derived via immunoSEQ multiplex PCR, lists solely in-frame clones and lacks some. The sample carries 110,000 or so clones, about 68% recorded once. Sequencing was done on a sample of PBMCs. The receptor source for this set is a woman aged 35 to 49 in good health and CMV-seropositive. The CDR3 runs from the conserved cysteine through the conserved F or W. Each record gives: V gene, D gene, clone size, J gene, CDR3 DNA, CDR3 protein. A D gene is named only where the DNA matches it firmly. Expanded clones are given a class, and other clones once, few, many or no size at all.

>TRBV2|NA|NA|TRBJ1-2
TGTGCCAGCAGTACTTCAGGGGACTATGGCTACACCTTC
CASSTSGDYGYTF
>TRBV5-8|TRBD2|NA|TRBJ2-1
TGTGCCAGCAGCAGGACTAGCGGGGTGTACTCCTACAATGAGCAGTTCTTC
CASSRTSGVYSYNEQFF
>TRBV5-4|TRBD2|once|TRBJ2-7
TGTGCCAGCAGCTCGGGACTAGTCCCCTCCTACGAGCAGTACTTC
CASSSGLVPSYEQYF
>TRBV7-9|TRBD1|NA|TRBJ2-3
TGTGCCAGCAGCTTAGGGCAGACAGGGGGCAGAGATACGCAGTATTTT
CASSLGQTGGRDTQYF
>TRBV12-5|NA|NA|TRBJ2-1
TGTGCTAGTGGTTCAGGGATTCTGGGTTACAATGAGCAGTTCTTC
CASGSGILGYNEQFF
>TRBV5-1|NA|NA|TRBJ1-6
TGCGCCAGCAGCTTGGGTCACAGAGATAATTCACCCCTCCACTTT
CASSLGHRDNSPLHF
>TRBV7-7|NA|once|TRBJ2-5
TGTGCTAGCAGTGAAAACAGGGGGGGAGAGACCCAGTACTTC
CASSENRGGETQYF
>TRBV5-1|NA|NA|TRBJ1-6
TGCGCCAGCAGCTTGACAGGACCAAAGTTAGCCTTATCACCCCTCCACTTT
CASSLTGPKLALSPLHF
>TRBV29-1|NA|NA|TRBJ2-7
TGCAGCGTGCGCTCACCCAACTCCTACGAGCAGTACTTC
CSVRSPNSYEQYF
>TRBV14|NA|NA|TRBJ2-5
TGTGCCAGCAGCCACGGACATTGGGTAGAGACCCAGTACTTC
CASSHGHWVETQYF
>TRBV9|NA|NA|TRBJ1-1
TGTGCCAGCAGCGTAGACTCAGGCACGAACACTGAAGCTTTCTTT
CASSVDSGTNTEAFF
>TRBV5-1|TRBD1|NA|TRBJ2-7
TGCGCCAGCAGCTTGGGACAGGGTAACTACGAGCAGTACTTC
CASSLGQGNYEQYF
>TRBV4-3|NA|NA|TRBJ2-2
TGCGCCAGCAGCCGAGAACTTCTAAACACCGGGGAGCTGTTTTTT
CASSRELLNTGELFF
>TRBV30|NA|NA|TRBJ2-7
TGTGCCTGGAGTGTGAGCTCCTACGAGCAGTACTTC
CAWSVSSYEQYF
>TRBV6-6|NA|NA|TRBJ2-7
TGTGCCAGCACCGCCCGGACACCGAGCTCCTACGAGCAGTACTTC
CASTARTPSSYEQYF